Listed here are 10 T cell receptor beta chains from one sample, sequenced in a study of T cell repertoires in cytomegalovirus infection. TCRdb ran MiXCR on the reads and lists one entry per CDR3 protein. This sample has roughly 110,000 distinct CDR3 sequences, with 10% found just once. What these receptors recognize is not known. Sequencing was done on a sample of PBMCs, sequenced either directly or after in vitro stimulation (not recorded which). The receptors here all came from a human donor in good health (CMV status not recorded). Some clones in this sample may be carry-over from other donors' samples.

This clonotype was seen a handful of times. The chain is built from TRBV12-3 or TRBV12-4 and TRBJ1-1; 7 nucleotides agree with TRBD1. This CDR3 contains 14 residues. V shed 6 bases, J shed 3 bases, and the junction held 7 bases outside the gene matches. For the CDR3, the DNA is TGTGCCAGCAGCCCGGGACAGCTAGACACTGAAGCTTTCTTT. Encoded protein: CASSPGQLDTEAFF.

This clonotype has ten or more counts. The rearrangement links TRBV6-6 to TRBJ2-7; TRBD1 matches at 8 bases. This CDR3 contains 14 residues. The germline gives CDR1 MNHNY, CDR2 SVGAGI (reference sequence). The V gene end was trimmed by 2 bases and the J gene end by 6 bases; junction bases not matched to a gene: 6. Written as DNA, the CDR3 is TGTGCCAGCAGTTACAGGCCGGACAGGGTCGAGCAGTACGTC. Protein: CASSYRPDRVEQYV.

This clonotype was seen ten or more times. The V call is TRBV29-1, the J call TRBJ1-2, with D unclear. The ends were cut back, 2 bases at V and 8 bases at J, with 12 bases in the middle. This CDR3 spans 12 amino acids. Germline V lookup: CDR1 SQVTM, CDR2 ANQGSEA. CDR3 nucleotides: TGCAGCGTTGAAAGGAGACCAGGAGGCTACACCTTC. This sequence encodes CSVERRPGGYTF.

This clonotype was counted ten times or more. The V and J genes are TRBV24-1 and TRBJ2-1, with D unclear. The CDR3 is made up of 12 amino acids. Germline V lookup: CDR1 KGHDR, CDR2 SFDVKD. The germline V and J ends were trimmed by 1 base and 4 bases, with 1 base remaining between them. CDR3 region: CATSDLYNEQFF. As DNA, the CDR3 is TGTGCCACCAGTGATTTATACAATGAGCAGTTCTTC.

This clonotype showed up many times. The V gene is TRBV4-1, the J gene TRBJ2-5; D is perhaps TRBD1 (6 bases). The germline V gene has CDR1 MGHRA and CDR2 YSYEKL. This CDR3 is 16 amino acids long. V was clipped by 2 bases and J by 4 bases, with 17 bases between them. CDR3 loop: CASSQSTGPGTETQYF. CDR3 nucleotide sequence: TGCGCCAGCAGCCAATCAACAGGGCCCGGTACAGAGACCCAGTACTTC.

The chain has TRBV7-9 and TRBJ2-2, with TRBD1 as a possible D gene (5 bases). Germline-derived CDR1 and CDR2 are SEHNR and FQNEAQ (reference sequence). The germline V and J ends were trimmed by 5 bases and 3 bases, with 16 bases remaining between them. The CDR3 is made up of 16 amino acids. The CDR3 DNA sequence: TGTGCCAGCAGCCCCCCCCAGGGCAGCTACACCGGGGAGCTGTTTTTT. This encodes CASSPPQGSYTGELFF.

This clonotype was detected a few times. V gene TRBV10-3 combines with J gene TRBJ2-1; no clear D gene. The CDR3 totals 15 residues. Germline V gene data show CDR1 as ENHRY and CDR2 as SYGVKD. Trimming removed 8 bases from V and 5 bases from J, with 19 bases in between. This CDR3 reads CAIRPASRKHNEQFF. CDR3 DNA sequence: TGTGCCATCCGCCCAGCGAGTAGGAAGCACAATGAGCAGTTCTTC.

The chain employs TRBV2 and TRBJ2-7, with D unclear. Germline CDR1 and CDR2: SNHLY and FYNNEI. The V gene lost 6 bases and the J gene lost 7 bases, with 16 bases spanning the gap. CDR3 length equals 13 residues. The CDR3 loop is CASSPPGLMEQYV. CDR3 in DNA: TGTGCCAGCAGCCCCCCTGGTCTGATGGAGCAGTACGTC.

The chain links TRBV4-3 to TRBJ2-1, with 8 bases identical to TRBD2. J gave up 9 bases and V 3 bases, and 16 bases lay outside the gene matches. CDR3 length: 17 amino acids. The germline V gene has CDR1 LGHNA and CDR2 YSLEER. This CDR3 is CASSQRATGGPHSEQFF. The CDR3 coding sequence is TGCGCCAGCAGCCAGAGAGCAACGGGAGGGCCTCATTCTGAGCAGTTCTTC.

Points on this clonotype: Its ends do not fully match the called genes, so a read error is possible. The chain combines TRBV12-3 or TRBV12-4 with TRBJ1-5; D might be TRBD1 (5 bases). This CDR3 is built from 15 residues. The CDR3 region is CAISLRGGMNQPQHF. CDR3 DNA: TGTGCCATCAGTCTCCGGGGGGGGATGAATCAGCCCCAGCATTTT.